A single sample is the source of the 15 T cell receptor beta chains below, sequenced in a study of CD8 T cells in ankylosing spondylitis. TCRdb ran MiXCR on the 5' RACE reads and lists one entry per CDR3 protein. The data hold under 300,000 distinct CDR3 sequences, with around 11% observed a single time. Material for sequencing was blood, either unsorted or a sorted T cell fraction (not recorded which). All receptors derive from a male donor with ankylosing spondylitis or in good health (not recorded which).

Only a few counts were recorded for this clonotype. V and J are TRBV27 and TRBJ2-1; tentatively, D is TRBD1 or TRBD2 (6 bases each). The CDR3 spans 13 residues. The germline V and J ends were trimmed by 10 bases and 7 bases, with 17 bases remaining between them. CDR1 is MNHEY and CDR2 is SMNVEV in the germline V gene (reference sequence). The chain's CDR3 is CATSRGPLNEQFF. The CDR3 DNA sequence: TGTGCCACCTCACGGGGGCCTTTGAATGAGCAGTTCTTC.

CDR3 sequence (DNA): TGTGCCAGCAGTGTGAATGGAGCCGGCACAGATACGCAGTATTTT. Translated: CASSVNGAGTDTQYF. The V call is TRBV2, the J call TRBJ2-3; D remains ambiguous. The CDR3 contains 15 residues. Germline V gene lookup returns CDR1 SNHLY and CDR2 FYNNEI. V lost 4 bases, J lost 1 base, and 12 bases lay in between.

This clonotype was seen a handful of times. V gene TRBV10-3 combines with J gene TRBJ2-2; possible D gene TRBD2, 7 bases. The length of the CDR3 is 14 residues. The V end lost 10 bases, the J end lost 7 bases, and 19 bases lay between the germline ends. The germline CDR1 and CDR2 sequences are ENHRY and SYGVKD. The CDR3 DNA reads as TGTGCCACCGGAGCGGGGACAAGCTTCGGGGAGCTGTTTTTT. Translated, it gives CATGAGTSFGELFF.

This clonotype was seen repeatedly, ten times or more. This rearrangement joins TRBV9 to TRBJ1-2; D remains ambiguous. The germline V gene has CDR1 SGDLS and CDR2 YYNGEE. Deletions cut 0 bases from V and 5 bases from J, with 5 bases between. This CDR3 is built from 12 residues. Written as DNA, the CDR3 is TGTGCCAGCAGCGTAGACAGATATGGCTACACCTTC. Translating gives CASSVDRYGYTF.

The rearrangement joins TRBV4-1 to TRBJ2-3; TRBD1 matches 11 bases. The length of the CDR3 is 15 residues. Losses at the gene ends were 10 bases for V and 4 bases for J; bases not matched to a gene: 10. The germline V gene encodes CDR1 MGHRA and CDR2 YSYEKL. CDR3 coding DNA: TGCGCCACAGGGACAGGGGGGATGGGGGCAGATACGCAGTATTTT. Its protein is CATGTGGMGADTQYF.

CDR3 loop: CATTGTEAYEQYF. In DNA form, the CDR3 reads TGTGCCACCACCGGGACGGAGGCCTACGAGCAGTACTTC. The chain uses TRBV6-6 and TRBJ2-7, with D possibly called TRBD1 or TRBD2 (5 bases each). Germline V gene data show CDR1 as MNHNY and CDR2 as SVGAGI (reference sequence). Trimming stripped 10 bases from V and 2 bases from J, with 15 bases between. The CDR3 length is 13 residues.

This clonotype was counted ten times or more. The V call is TRBV6-1, the J call TRBJ1-5; weak D call: TRBD1 (5 bases). Germline values: CDR1 MNHNS, CDR2 SASEGT. V was pared by 6 bases and J by 9 bases, with 15 bases between. The CDR3 length is 13 residues. The CDR3 sequence is CASSGDSLRPQHF. The CDR3 nucleotides read TGTGCCAGCAGCGGGGACTCTCTAAGGCCCCAGCATTTT.

This clonotype came up many times. This chain joins TRBV6-4 and TRBJ2-1, with 10 bases fitting TRBD2. The CDR3 covers 15 residues. J gave up 8 bases and V 3 bases, and 7 bases lay outside the gene matches. Germline values: CDR1 MRHNA, CDR2 SNTAGT. The CDR3 DNA follows: TGTGCCAGCAGTGATCTAGCGGGAGACACAGATGAGCAGTTCTTC. Translating it yields CASSDLAGDTDEQFF.

This clonotype was seen repeatedly, ten times or more. V is TRBV4-1 and J is TRBJ2-2; 8 nucleotides match TRBD2. V gave up 3 bases and J gave up 3 bases; unmatched junction bases: 6. The CDR3 is 16 amino acids. Germline CDR1 and CDR2: MGHRA and YSYEKL. The chain's CDR3 is CASSHLGGADTGELFF. The CDR3, as DNA: TGCGCCAGCAGCCATCTCGGGGGGGCGGACACCGGGGAGCTGTTTTTT.

This clonotype was picked up many times. This chain links TRBV20-1 with TRBJ2-3, with TRBD2 identical over 13 bases. This CDR3 comprises 15 residues. Trimming removed 0 bases from V and 3 bases from J; junction bases left unmatched: 0. Germline V gene sequence: CDR1 DFQATT, CDR2 SNEGSKA (reference sequence). CDR3: CSARELAGGTDTQYF. Here the CDR3 DNA reads TGCAGTGCTAGAGAACTAGCGGGAGGGACAGATACGCAGTATTTT.

This chain joins TRBV18 and TRBJ1-1; 8 positions agree with TRBD1. The V and J ends lost 3 bases and 5 bases, in that order; junction bases with no gene match: 8. The germline V gene has CDR1 KGHSH and CDR2 LQKENI. The CDR3 consists of 15 residues. CDR3: CASSPRQGPGTEAFF. CDR3 nucleotide sequence: TGTGCCAGCTCACCTAGACAGGGGCCGGGGACTGAAGCTTTCTTT.

This clonotype was detected ten times or more. The chain's CDR3 is CASSFSSYNEQFF. DNA of the CDR3: TGTGCCAGCAGTTTCAGCTCCTACAATGAGCAGTTCTTC. The gene calls are TRBV12-3 or TRBV12-4 and TRBJ2-1; D gene uncertain. V was shortened by 3 bases and J by 0 bases, with 3 bases between the two germline ends. This CDR3 spans 13 amino acids.

This clonotype was seen at least ten times. The V call is TRBV29-1, the J call TRBJ1-1; D call uncertain. Between the trimmed V and J ends, which lost 4 bases and 3 bases, there was a span of 6 bases. CDR3 length: 11 residues. In germline, CDR1 is SQVTM, CDR2 ANQGSEA. This CDR3 reads CSVALHTEAFF. The CDR3 DNA is TGCAGCGTTGCGTTACACACTGAAGCTTTCTTT.

Ten or more counts support this clonotype. The chain recombines TRBV25-1 with TRBJ2-3; D call uncertain. Germline V gene sequence: CDR1 MGHDK, CDR2 SYGVNS. The CDR3 has 14 residues. V dropped 1 base and J dropped 1 base, with 6 bases sitting between them. As DNA, the CDR3 is TGTGCCAGCAGTGAATTGACGGGCACAGATACGCAGTATTTT. The encoded protein is CASSELTGTDTQYF.

This clonotype has a count of ten or more. The chain has TRBV5-5 and TRBJ2-3; D might be TRBD2 (5 bases). The V end lost 2 bases, the J end lost 0 bases, and 13 bases lay between the germline ends. Germline V gene data show CDR1 as SGHKS and CDR2 as YYEKEE (reference sequence). The CDR3 is 16 residues long. CDR3 sequence: CASSLASSASTDTQYF. The CDR3 bases are TGTGCCAGCAGCTTAGCGAGTAGCGCTAGCACAGATACGCAGTATTTT.